One and the same sample provided the 7 T cell receptor beta chains below, sequenced in a study of T cells after posttransplantation cyclophosphamide. Treatment was busulfan-fludarabine conditioning, a marrow graft, and cyclophosphamide on days +3 and +4. Generated by immunoSEQ multiplex PCR, the TCRdb table keeps only in-frame clones and is missing some. Here the sample spans about 11,000 clones, around four fifths being singletons. Sequencing was performed on PBMCs, taken roughly 1,800 days after allogeneic stem cell transplant with posttransplant cyclophosphamide. Every receptor here comes from a female patient aged 45-65 years who received an allogeneic stem cell transplant from a related donor, was CMV-positive, and had no GVHD. Part of the T cells may come from the graft donor.

This clone was found a few times. This chain links TRBV2 with TRBJ1-5; TRBD1 aligns across 7 bases. This CDR3 has 13 residues. From germline, CDR1 is SNHLY and CDR2 FYNNEI. The ends lost 8 bases at V and 3 bases at J; junction bases unmatched: 4. Here the CDR3 DNA reads TGTGCCAGCGACAGGGACGACAATCAGCCCCAGCATTTT. Residues: CASDRDDNQPQHF.

The V gene is TRBV18, the J gene TRBJ2-7; D gene ambiguous. V gave up 2 bases and J gave up 2 bases, with 10 bases separating them. The CDR3 contains 14 residues. Germline V gene lookup returns CDR1 KGHSH and CDR2 LQKENI. CDR3 sequence: CASSPNLLTYEQYF. For the CDR3, the DNA is TGTGCCAGCTCACCAAATTTGCTAACCTACGAGCAGTACTTC.

The chain carries TRBV5-1 and TRBJ2-7; D possibly corresponds to TRBD1 (5 bases). Germline V gene lookup returns CDR1 SGHRS and CDR2 YFSETQ. Trimming removed 4 bases at V and 0 bases at J, with 11 bases between. The CDR3 length is 14 residues. CDR3 sequence: CASSTTASSYEQYF. CDR3 DNA sequence: TGCGCCAGCAGCACGACAGCGAGCTCCTACGAGCAGTACTTC.

The V gene is TRBV7-2, the J gene TRBJ2-5, with a tentative D call TRBD1 (6 bases). Germline V CDR1 and CDR2: SGHTA, FQGNSA. The CDR3 is made up of 16 amino acids. Trimming cost V 2 bases and J 4 bases, with 17 bases left between them. The CDR3 nucleotides are TGTGCCAGCAGCTTATCGACAGGCGCTTTGGGAGAGACCCAGTACTTC. This gives the protein CASSLSTGALGETQYF.

This chain connects TRBV4-1 to TRBJ1-5, with TRBD1 identical over 9 bases. The CDR3 covers 16 residues. The V gene end was trimmed by 2 bases and the J gene end by 2 bases; junction bases not matched to a gene: 4. Germline assignment: CDR1 MGHRA and CDR2 YSYEKL. Written as DNA, the CDR3 is TGCGCCAGCAGCCAAAACAGGGGGCTTGGCAATCAGCCCCAGCATTTT. Encoded protein: CASSQNRGLGNQPQHF.

V gene TRBV6-1 combines with J gene TRBJ2-5; possible D gene TRBD2, 5 bases. The CDR3 is 12 residues long. Germline V gene data show CDR1 as MNHNS and CDR2 as SASEGT. V gave up 4 bases and J gave up 4 bases, with 7 bases separating them. The CDR3 sequence is CASSALAETQYF. The CDR3 nucleotides are TGTGCCAGCAGTGCCCTAGCAGAGACCCAGTACTTC.

The V gene is TRBV4-3, the J gene TRBJ2-7; D gene ambiguous. The germline gives CDR1 LGHNA, CDR2 YSLEER. Trimming cost V 0 bases and J 3 bases, with 12 bases left between them. The CDR3 has 15 amino acids. The CDR3 region is CASSQDLVIGYEQYF. The CDR3 DNA is TGCGCCAGCAGCCAAGATCTAGTCATAGGCTACGAGCAGTACTTC.